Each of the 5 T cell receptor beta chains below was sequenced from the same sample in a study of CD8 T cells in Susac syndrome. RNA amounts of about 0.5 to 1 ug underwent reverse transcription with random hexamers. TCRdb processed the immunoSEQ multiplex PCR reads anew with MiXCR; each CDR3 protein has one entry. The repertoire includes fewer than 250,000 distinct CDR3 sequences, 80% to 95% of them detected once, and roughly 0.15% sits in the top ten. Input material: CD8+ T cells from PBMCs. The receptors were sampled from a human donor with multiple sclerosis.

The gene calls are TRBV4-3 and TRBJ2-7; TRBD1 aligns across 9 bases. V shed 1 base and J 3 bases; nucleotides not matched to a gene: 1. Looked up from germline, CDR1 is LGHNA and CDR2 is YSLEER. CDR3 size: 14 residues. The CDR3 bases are TGCGCCAGCAGCCAAGGGACAGGGGACTACGAGCAGTACTTC. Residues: CASSQGTGDYEQYF.

The CDR3 sequence is CATLTERHEETQYF. The CDR3 nucleotides are TGTGCCACACTGACTGAGAGACATGAAGAGACCCAGTACTTC. V usage is TRBV28 and J usage is TRBJ2-5, with D hard to call. V lost 10 bases, J lost 3 bases, and 18 bases lay in between. Germline assignment: CDR1 MDHEN and CDR2 SYDVKM. CDR3 size: 14 residues.

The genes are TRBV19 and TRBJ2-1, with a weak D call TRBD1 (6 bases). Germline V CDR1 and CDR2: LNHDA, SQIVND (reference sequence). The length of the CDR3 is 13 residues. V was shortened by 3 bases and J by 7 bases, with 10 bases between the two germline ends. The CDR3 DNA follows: TGTGCCAGTAGTATTAGCAGGGGTAATGAGCAGTTCTTC. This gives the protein CASSISRGNEQFF.

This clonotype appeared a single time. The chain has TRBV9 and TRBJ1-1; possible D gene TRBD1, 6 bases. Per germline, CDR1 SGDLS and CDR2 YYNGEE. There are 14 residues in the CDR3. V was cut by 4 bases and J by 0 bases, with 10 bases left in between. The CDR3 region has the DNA TGTGCCAGCAGCCGGACAGCTATGAACACTGAAGCTTTCTTT. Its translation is CASSRTAMNTEAFF. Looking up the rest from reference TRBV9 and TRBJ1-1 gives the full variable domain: DSGVTQTPKHLITATGQRVTLRCSPRSGDLSVYWYQQSLDQGLQFLIQYYNGEERAKGNILERFSAQQFPDLHSELNLSSLELGDSALYFCASSRTAMNTEAFFGQGTRLTVV.

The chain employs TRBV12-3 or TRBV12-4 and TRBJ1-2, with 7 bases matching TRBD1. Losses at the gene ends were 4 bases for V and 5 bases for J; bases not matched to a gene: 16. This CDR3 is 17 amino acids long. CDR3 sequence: CASSSHHSRQGVYGYTF. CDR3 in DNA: TGTGCCAGCAGTTCTCACCACTCTCGACAGGGTGTATATGGCTACACCTTC.